This T cell receptor beta chain emerged from a study of blood T cell repertoires in COVID-19. The CDR3 consists of 14 residues. Germline V gene lookup returns CDR1 LNHNV and CDR2 YYDKDF (reference sequence). V lost 6 bases to trimming and J lost 5 bases; unmatched junction nucleotides: 6. Using immunoSEQ multiplex PCR, the repertoire was profiled, and TCRdb retains in-frame clones only, with some absent. This table holds 84,000 or so clones, roughly 78% found once. Enrollment of patients from Seattle took place during active infection, with longitudinal follow-up. V is TRBV15 and J is TRBJ1-4, with 7 bases lining up with TRBD1. The sample taken for sequencing was peripheral blood. This TCR came from a man in his 60s with COVID-19, enrolled during active disease. The CDR3 region has the DNA TGTGCCACCAGGGAGACAGGGCCGAATGAAAAACTGTTTTTT. Protein product: CATRETGPNEKLFF. The whole variable domain, remainder taken from reference TRBV15 and TRBJ1-4, is DAMVIQNPRYQVTQFGKPVTLSCSQTLNHNVMYWYQQKSSQAPKLLFHYYDKDFNNEADTPDNFQSRRPNTSFCFLDIRSPGLGDTAMYLCATRETGPNEKLFFGSGTQLSVL.